The 30 T cell receptor beta chains below all came from one sample that was sequenced in a study of technical replicates of blood from several donors. TCRdb's copy holds only in-frame clones and misses some; the assay was immunoSEQ multiplex PCR. The sample gives some 75,000 clones, about 96% of which show up once; around 0.33% is in the top ten. The sequenced material came from T cells isolated from PBMCs. These receptor sequences come from a human donor in good health.

The V and J genes are TRBV7-2 and TRBJ2-7, with 9 nucleotides matching TRBD2. Germline loops: CDR1 SGHTA, CDR2 FQGNSA. J gave up 6 bases and V 1 base, and 7 bases lay outside the gene matches. The CDR3 extends over 15 amino acids. CDR3 in amino acids: CASSLDLSGSAEQYF. The DNA of the CDR3 is TGTGCCAGCAGCTTAGATCTTAGCGGGAGCGCCGAGCAGTACTTC. The full variable domain, its missing parts supplied by reference TRBV7-2 and TRBJ2-7, is GAGVSQSPSNKVTEKGKDVELRCDPISGHTALYWYRQSLGQGLEFLIYFQGNSAPDKSGLPSDRFSAERTGGSVSTLTIQRTQQEDSAVYLCASSLDLSGSAEQYFGPGTRLTVT.

The chain joins TRBV7-8 to TRBJ1-5, with 11 bases fitting TRBD1. With 6 bases clipped from V and 5 bases from J, the junction kept 3 bases outside the gene matches. The CDR3 consists of 14 residues. In germline, CDR1 is SGHVS, CDR2 FQNEAQ. The CDR3 DNA reads TGTGCCAGCAGGTCGGGACAGGGGGATCAGCCCCAGCATTTT. Its translation: CASRSGQGDQPQHF.

The chain uses TRBV5-1 and TRBJ2-3, with a tentative D call TRBD2 (7 bases). V was clipped by 4 bases and J by 4 bases, with 16 bases between them. Per germline, CDR1 SGHRS and CDR2 YFSETQ. This CDR3 has 15 amino acids. The CDR3 is CASSGTRGLSDTQYF. The DNA of the CDR3 is TGCGCCAGCAGCGGGACGCGGGGGCTCTCAGATACGCAGTATTTT.

The V call is TRBV27, the J call TRBJ2-2; 7 bases line up with TRBD2. CDR3 length: 18 amino acids. Germline CDR1 reads MNHEY; CDR2 reads SMNVEV (reference sequence). V lost 1 base and J lost 1; bases outside the gene matches: 9. CDR3 bases: TGTGCCAGCAGTTTATATATTTTGGCTAGCGGGAACACCGGGGAGCTGTTTTTT. It encodes CASSLYILASGNTGELFF.

The chain combines TRBV2 with TRBJ1-1, with D possibly being TRBD1 (5 bases). Germline V gene sequence: CDR1 SNHLY, CDR2 FYNNEI. This CDR3 contains 12 residues. V lost 9 bases to trimming and J lost 6 bases, with 14 bases between them. CDR3 nucleotide sequence: TGTGCCAGGCGGGACGGGAGGCCTGAAGCTTTCTTT. It yields the protein CARRDGRPEAFF.

The chain joins TRBV4-2 to TRBJ2-5; TRBD2 matches 15 bases. This CDR3 has 16 residues. CDR1 is LGHNA and CDR2 is YNFKEQ in the germline V gene. Unmatched junction bases numbered 3, after V lost 0 bases and J lost 7 bases. The chain's CDR3 is CASSQDGLAGGGTQYF. Here the CDR3 DNA reads TGTGCCAGCAGCCAAGATGGACTAGCGGGAGGGGGGACCCAGTACTTC.

The rearrangement links TRBV7-2 to TRBJ1-5, with 7 nucleotides matching TRBD1. The CDR3 contains 14 residues. Germline assignment: CDR1 SGHTA and CDR2 FQGNSA. J lost 4 bases, V lost 4 bases, and 4 bases had no gene match. The CDR3 nucleotides are TGTGCCAGCAGCTCCGGGACAGAGAATCAGCCCCAGCATTTT. This encodes CASSSGTENQPQHF. Drawing the rest from reference TRBV7-2 and TRBJ1-5, the complete variable domain is GAGVSQSPSNKVTEKGKDVELRCDPISGHTALYWYRQSLGQGLEFLIYFQGNSAPDKSGLPSDRFSAERTGGSVSTLTIQRTQQEDSAVYLCASSSGTENQPQHFGDGTRLSIL.

The genes are TRBV5-1 and TRBJ2-5; no definite D call. Deletions cut 1 base from V and 2 bases from J, with 9 bases between. CDR1 SGHRS and CDR2 YFSETQ come from the germline V gene. CDR3 size: 14 residues. The CDR3 DNA reads as TGCGCCAGCAGCTTGAACAGCCCGCAAGAGACCCAGTACTTC. Protein sequence: CASSLNSPQETQYF.

The chain uses TRBV11-2 and TRBJ1-1; D unclear. Trimming took 0 bases from V and 4 from J, leaving 12 bases between them. Germline CDR1 and CDR2: SGHAT and FQNNGV. The CDR3 has 15 amino acids. DNA for the CDR3: TGTGCCAGCAGCTTAGATCCGGCGCGGAGCACTGAAGCTTTCTTT. Translated, it gives CASSLDPARSTEAFF.

This rearrangement joins TRBV5-8 to TRBJ2-3, with D tentatively TRBD1 (6 bases). The CDR3 totals 16 residues. Between the trimmed V and J ends, which lost 1 base and 2 bases, there was a span of 14 bases. Germline V CDR1 and CDR2: SGHTS, YDEGEE. The CDR3 spells CASSLIGTPHTDTQYF. The CDR3 bases are TGTGCCAGCAGCTTGATCGGGACACCCCACACAGATACGCAGTATTTT.

The CDR3 region has the DNA TGTGCCAGTAGTTATGGAGGGCATCAGCCCCAGCATTTT. Its protein is CASSYGGHQPQHF. The chain links TRBV19 to TRBJ1-5; D call uncertain. CDR1 is LNHDA and CDR2 is SQIVND in the germline V gene (reference sequence). Between the trimmed V and J ends, which lost 5 bases and 5 bases, there was a span of 10 bases. The CDR3 spans 13 residues.

V is TRBV18 and J is TRBJ2-7; D call uncertain. V was clipped by 5 bases and J by 6 bases, with 5 bases between them. The CDR3 length is 10 residues. CDR1 is KGHSH and CDR2 is LQKENI in the germline V gene. The chain's CDR3 is CASSLSEQYF. DNA of the CDR3: TGTGCCAGCTCATTGAGCGAGCAGTACTTC.

This chain uses TRBV27 with TRBJ1-4, with unresolved D. The germline V and J ends were trimmed by 6 bases and 4 bases, with 9 bases remaining between them. This CDR3 contains 13 residues. Germline V gene data show CDR1 as MNHEY and CDR2 as SMNVEV (reference sequence). This CDR3 reads CASRSFGNEKLFF. The CDR3 bases are TGTGCCAGCAGAAGCTTCGGTAATGAAAAACTGTTTTTT.

The chain carries TRBV27 and TRBJ2-1, with 7 bases matching TRBD2. Germline CDR1 MNHEY, CDR2 SMNVEV (reference sequence). Trimming at V came to 6 bases and at J to 4 bases, leaving 9 bases not matched to a gene. This CDR3 comprises 15 residues. This CDR3 reads CASSRDGGVYNEQFF. The DNA of the CDR3 is TGTGCCAGCAGCCGAGATGGGGGGGTTTACAATGAGCAGTTCTTC.

This clone came up once. This rearrangement joins TRBV27 to TRBJ1-5; D uncertain. The CDR3 runs to 15 residues. Germline CDR1 is MNHEY and CDR2 is SMNVEV (reference sequence). The V and J ends lost 3 bases and 2 bases respectively, with 11 bases between them. The CDR3 region has the DNA TGTGCCAGCAGTTTCCTACCTCGGGGCAATCAGCCCCAGCATTTT. Its translation: CASSFLPRGNQPQHF.

The chain is built from TRBV27 and TRBJ1-1; 10 nucleotides line up with TRBD1. The junction had 3 bases not matched to a gene; V was cut back by 7 bases and J by 1 base. CDR1 MNHEY and CDR2 SMNVEV come from the germline V gene (reference sequence). The CDR3 extends over 14 amino acids. The CDR3 loop is CASMTGGWNTEAFF. CDR3 sequence (DNA): TGTGCCAGCATGACAGGGGGCTGGAACACTGAAGCTTTCTTT.

This chain uses TRBV4-2 with TRBJ2-7; possible D gene TRBD2, 6 bases. The V gene's germline CDR1 is LGHNA and CDR2 YNFKEQ. Trimming stripped 4 bases from V and 0 bases from J, with 13 bases between. There are 15 residues in the CDR3. CDR3 in DNA: TGTGCCAGCAGCCCCGGGAGCCTCAGCTCCTACGAGCAGTACTTC. This encodes CASSPGSLSSYEQYF.

The chain recombines TRBV11-2 with TRBJ2-1; TRBD2 aligns across 12 bases. The V and J ends lost 4 bases and 6 bases, in that order; junction bases with no gene match: 10. Germline V gives CDR1 SGHAT, CDR2 FQNNGV. The CDR3 totals 17 residues. This CDR3 is CASSSYGTSGPLNEQFF. CDR3 nucleotides: TGTGCCAGCAGCTCCTACGGGACTAGCGGGCCCCTCAATGAGCAGTTCTTC.

The CDR3 loop reads CAVSSGRTDEQFF. DNA of the CDR3: TGTGCGGTTTCTAGCGGGAGAACTGATGAGCAGTTCTTC. V usage is TRBV7-8 and J usage is TRBJ2-1; 10 bases are a match to TRBD2. CDR3 size: 13 residues. CDR1 SGHVS and CDR2 FQNEAQ come from the germline V gene.

The chain combines TRBV7-8 with TRBJ2-5; 8 bases line up with TRBD1. With V trimmed by 5 bases and J by 5 bases, 13 bases remained unmatched. The CDR3 has 16 residues. Germline CDR1 reads SGHVS; CDR2 reads FQNEAQ. The CDR3 DNA is TGTGCCAGCAGCCGGACAGGGTCGGTCCTAGACGAGACCCAGTACTTC. As protein: CASSRTGSVLDETQYF.

The gene calls are TRBV6-5 and TRBJ2-2, with 7 bases lining up with TRBD2. The CDR3 extends over 16 amino acids. With 2 bases clipped from V and 4 bases from J, the junction kept 7 bases outside the gene matches. The germline V gene has CDR1 MNHEY and CDR2 SVGAGI. In DNA form, the CDR3 reads TGTGCCAGCAGTTACCGCGGGAGTTTCGGCACCGGGGAGCTGTTTTTT. Translation: CASSYRGSFGTGELFF.

The chain uses TRBV28 and TRBJ2-3; 9 positions agree with TRBD2. CDR1 and CDR2 (germline): MDHEN, SYDVKM. J lost 1 base, V lost 3 bases, and 2 bases had no gene match. The CDR3 sequence is 15 residues long. The DNA of the CDR3 is TGTGCCAGCAGTTTTAAGCGGGAGGGCACAGATACGCAGTATTTT. This translates into CASSFKREGTDTQYF.

The chain couples TRBV9 to TRBJ2-3; 10 bases map to TRBD2. Germline V CDR1 and CDR2: SGDLS, YYNGEE. Trimming took 4 bases from V and 7 from J; bases not matched to a gene: 9. CDR3 size: 15 residues. The CDR3 sequence is CASSPQAGGLNTQYF. DNA of the CDR3: TGTGCCAGCAGCCCCCAAGCGGGAGGGCTAAATACGCAGTATTTT.

This rearrangement joins TRBV18 to TRBJ1-1; a weak D match, TRBD1 (5 bases). This CDR3 is 14 amino acids long. Germline CDR1 reads KGHSH; CDR2 reads LQKENI. The ends were cut back, 2 bases at V and 3 bases at J, with 10 bases in the middle. The CDR3 loop reads CASSPLDTDTEAFF. CDR3 nucleotides: TGTGCCAGCTCACCATTGGACACAGACACTGAAGCTTTCTTT.

The V gene is TRBV27, the J gene TRBJ1-2, with TRBD1 as a possible D gene (6 bases). This CDR3 region has 12 residues. Trimming removed 7 bases at V and 4 bases at J, with 10 bases between. Germline V lookup: CDR1 MNHEY, CDR2 SMNVEV (reference sequence). CDR3 residues: CASTDSSYGYTF. The CDR3 DNA reads TGTGCCAGCACGGACAGTAGCTATGGCTACACCTTC.

The rearrangement uses TRBV7-9 and TRBJ1-1; TRBD1 matches 7 bases. CDR1 is SEHNR, CDR2 FQNEAQ, per germline (reference sequence). The J segment lost 6 bases and the V segment lost 4 bases, leaving 8 bases of the junction unmatched. The CDR3 extends over 14 amino acids. This CDR3 reads CASSYRQGWPEAFF. The DNA of the CDR3 is TGTGCCAGCAGCTACCGACAGGGTTGGCCTGAAGCTTTCTTT. The variable domain in full, with the rest retrieved from reference TRBV7-9 and TRBJ1-1, is DTGVSQNPRHKITKRGQNVTFRCDPISEHNRLYWYRQTLGQGPEFLTYFQNEAQLEKSRLLSDRFSAERPKGSFSTLEIQRTEQGDSAMYLCASSYRQGWPEAFFGQGTRLTVV.

The J gene is TRBJ2-7, the V gene TRBV11-2; 7 bases are shared with TRBD2. CDR1 is SGHAT and CDR2 is FQNNGV in the germline V gene. The CDR3 extends over 15 amino acids. Trimming cost V 5 bases and J 3 bases; bases outside gene matches: 10. The CDR3 DNA follows: TGTGCCAGCAGCCTACCGGGGGGAGGGGTCTACGAGCAGTACTTC. This sequence encodes CASSLPGGGVYEQYF.

The V gene is TRBV19, the J gene TRBJ1-2; D remains unclear. V gave up 6 bases and J gave up 10 bases, with 15 bases separating them. The germline CDR1 and CDR2 sequences are LNHDA and SQIVND (reference sequence). This CDR3 contains 12 residues. The CDR3: CASSPQEGFYTF. As DNA, the CDR3 is TGTGCCAGTAGCCCACAAGAGGGCTTCTACACCTTC.

The CDR3 is CASLRGPDVNTEAFF. The CDR3 nucleotides are TGCGCCAGCCTCAGGGGGCCCGACGTGAACACTGAAGCTTTCTTT. V usage is TRBV5-1 and J usage is TRBJ1-1, with TRBD1 identical over 8 bases. The germline V gene encodes CDR1 SGHRS and CDR2 YFSETQ. The junction had 8 bases not matched to a gene; V was cut back by 7 bases and J by 0 bases. This CDR3 region has 15 residues.

V usage is TRBV7-3 and J usage is TRBJ2-1, with 8 bases matching TRBD2. V lost 0 bases to trimming and J lost 3 bases; unmatched junction nucleotides: 4. This CDR3 region has 16 residues. Germline V gives CDR1 SGHTA, CDR2 FQGTGA. CDR3 loop: CASSLTSREGYNEQFF. In DNA, the CDR3 is TGTGCCAGCAGCTTAACGTCTCGGGAGGGCTACAATGAGCAGTTCTTC.